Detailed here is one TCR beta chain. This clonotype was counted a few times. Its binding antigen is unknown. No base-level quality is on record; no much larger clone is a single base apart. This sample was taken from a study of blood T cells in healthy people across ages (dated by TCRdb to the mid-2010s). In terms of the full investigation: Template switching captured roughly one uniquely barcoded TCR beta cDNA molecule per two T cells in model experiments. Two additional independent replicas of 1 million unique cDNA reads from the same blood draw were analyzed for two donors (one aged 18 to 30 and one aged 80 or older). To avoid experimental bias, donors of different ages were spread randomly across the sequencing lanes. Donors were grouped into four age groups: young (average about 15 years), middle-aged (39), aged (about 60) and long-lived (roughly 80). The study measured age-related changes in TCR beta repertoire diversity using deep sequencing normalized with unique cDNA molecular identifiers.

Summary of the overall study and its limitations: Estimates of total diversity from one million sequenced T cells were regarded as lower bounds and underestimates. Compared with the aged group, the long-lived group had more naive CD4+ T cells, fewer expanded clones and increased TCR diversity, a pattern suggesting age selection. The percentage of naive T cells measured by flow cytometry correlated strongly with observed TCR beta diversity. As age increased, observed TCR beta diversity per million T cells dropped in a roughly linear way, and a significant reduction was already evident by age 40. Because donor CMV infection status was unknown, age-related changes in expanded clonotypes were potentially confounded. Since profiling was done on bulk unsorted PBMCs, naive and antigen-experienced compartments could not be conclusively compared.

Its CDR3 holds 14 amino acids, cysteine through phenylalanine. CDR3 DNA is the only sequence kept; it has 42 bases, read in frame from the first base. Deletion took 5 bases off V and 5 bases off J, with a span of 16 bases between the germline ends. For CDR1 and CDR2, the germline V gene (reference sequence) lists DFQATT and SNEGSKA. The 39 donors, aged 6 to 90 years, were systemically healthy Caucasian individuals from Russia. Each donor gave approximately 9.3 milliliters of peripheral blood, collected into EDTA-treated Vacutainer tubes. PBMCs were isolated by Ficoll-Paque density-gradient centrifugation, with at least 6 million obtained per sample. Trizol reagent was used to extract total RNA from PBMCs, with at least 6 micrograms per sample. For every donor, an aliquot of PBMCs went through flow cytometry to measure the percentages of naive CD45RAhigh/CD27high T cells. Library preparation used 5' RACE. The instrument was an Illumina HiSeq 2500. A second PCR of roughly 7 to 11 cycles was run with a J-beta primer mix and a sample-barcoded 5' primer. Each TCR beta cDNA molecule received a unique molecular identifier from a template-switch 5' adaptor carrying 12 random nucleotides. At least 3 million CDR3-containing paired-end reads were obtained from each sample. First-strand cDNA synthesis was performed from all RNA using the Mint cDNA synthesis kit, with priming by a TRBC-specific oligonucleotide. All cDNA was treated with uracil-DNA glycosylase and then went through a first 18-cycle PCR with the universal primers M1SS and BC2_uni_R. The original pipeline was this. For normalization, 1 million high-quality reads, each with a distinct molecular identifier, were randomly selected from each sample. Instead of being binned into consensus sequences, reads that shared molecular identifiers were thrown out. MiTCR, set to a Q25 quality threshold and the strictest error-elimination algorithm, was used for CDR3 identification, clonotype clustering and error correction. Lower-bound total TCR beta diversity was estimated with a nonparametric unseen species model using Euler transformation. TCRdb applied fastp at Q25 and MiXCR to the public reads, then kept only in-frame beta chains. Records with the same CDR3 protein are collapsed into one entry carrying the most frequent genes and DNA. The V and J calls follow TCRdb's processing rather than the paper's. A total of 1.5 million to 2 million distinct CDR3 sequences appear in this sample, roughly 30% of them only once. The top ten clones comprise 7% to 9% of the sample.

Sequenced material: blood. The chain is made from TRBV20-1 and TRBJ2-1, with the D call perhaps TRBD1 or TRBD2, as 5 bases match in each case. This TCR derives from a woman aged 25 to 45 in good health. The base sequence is TGCAGTGCTTGGGACCAGAGGCCTGACAATGAGCAGTTCTTC. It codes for CSAWDQRPDNEQFF.